The 20 T cell receptor beta chains presented below share a single source sample, sequenced in a study of blood T cells in healthy people across ages. A second PCR, run for about 7 to 11 cycles, used a sample-barcoded 5' primer plus a J-beta primer mix. TCRdb independently ran MiXCR on the 5' RACE reads; one entry per CDR3 protein. The table has approximately 780,000 distinct CDR3 sequences, about 26% seen once. These sequences were also reported in another study, on T cells of mothers and their children.

Sequencing was carried out using blood. These receptors were obtained from a boy between 10 and 17 years old in good health.

The chain is built from TRBV29-1 and TRBJ1-1, with 7 bases fitting TRBD1. V dropped 7 bases and J dropped 2; count of bases not matched to a gene: 16. The CDR3 extends over 16 amino acids. The germline gives CDR1 SQVTM, CDR2 ANQGSEA. The CDR3 bases are TGCAGCGCCCAGGGACAGAATGAGGGGTTAAACACTGAAGCTTTCTTT. The encoded protein is CSAQGQNEGLNTEAFF.

The chain recombines TRBV7-2 with TRBJ2-3; TRBD1 or TRBD2 may be the D gene (5 bases each). V lost 6 bases, J lost 8 bases, and 15 bases lay in between. The CDR3 is 13 residues long. Germline CDR1 SGHTA, CDR2 FQGNSA. CDR3 protein: CASSPSGGPTQYF. In nucleotides, the CDR3 is TGTGCCAGCAGTCCAAGTGGGGGACCTACGCAGTATTTT.

The genes are TRBV2 and TRBJ2-5; either TRBD1 or TRBD2 may fit D (5 bases each). The J call may be incorrect, as the DNA end agrees better with TRBJ2-1. Germline CDR1 SNHLY, CDR2 FYNNEI. CDR3 length equals 14 residues. The CDR3 spells CASTDRRGDDEQFF. For the CDR3, the DNA is TGTGCCAGCACAGATCGTAGAGGGGACGATGAGCAGTTCTTC.

This chain joins TRBV6-5 and TRBJ2-1; D unresolved. Germline CDR1 is MNHEY and CDR2 is SVGAGI. Trimming removed 0 bases from V and 8 bases from J, with 23 bases in between. CDR3 size: 18 residues. CDR3 amino acids: CASSYSFRRAIVGHEQFF. Here the CDR3 DNA reads TGTGCCAGCAGTTACTCGTTCAGGCGCGCGATCGTGGGCCATGAGCAGTTCTTC.

This clonotype was counted between two and nine times. This chain connects TRBV12-3 or TRBV12-4 to TRBJ2-7; either TRBD1 or TRBD2 may fit D (5 bases each). V was cut by 5 bases and J by 2 bases, with 13 bases left in between. The CDR3 runs to 14 residues. CDR3 nucleotides: TGTGCCAGCAGTCGCTGGGGGTACCCCTACGAGCAGTACTTC. Translation gives CASSRWGYPYEQYF.

The chain has TRBV4-2 and TRBJ2-5, with D possibly being TRBD2 (6 bases). The germline V and J ends were trimmed by 0 bases and 4 bases, with 12 bases remaining between them. CDR1 LGHNA and CDR2 YNFKEQ come from the germline V gene. The CDR3 covers 15 residues. The CDR3 sequence is CASSQERGGGETQYF. In nucleotides, the CDR3 is TGTGCCAGCAGCCAAGAAAGGGGAGGCGGAGAGACCCAGTACTTC.

The chain carries TRBV5-1 and TRBJ1-3; D uncertain. V lost 0 bases to trimming and J lost 4 bases, with 11 bases between them. The CDR3 covers 15 residues. Germline CDR1 is SGHRS and CDR2 is YFSETQ. The CDR3 protein is CASSLVSPGGNTIYF. The CDR3 DNA reads TGCGCCAGCAGCTTGGTCTCTCCGGGAGGAAACACCATATATTTT.

For this clonotype: A much larger clone lies a single base off, so this may be a read error. The chain uses TRBV5-1 and TRBJ2-5, with TRBD1 as a possible D gene (6 bases). V gave up 2 bases and J gave up 1 base, with 9 bases separating them. Germline V gene sequence: CDR1 SGHRS, CDR2 YFSETQ. The CDR3 spans 14 residues. The CDR3 DNA is TGCGCCAGCAGCTTCGACAGGCGCCAAGAGACCCAGTACTTC. Encoded protein: CASSFDRRQETQYF.

The V and J genes are TRBV7-9 and TRBJ2-5, with D perhaps matching TRBD2 (5 bases). The CDR3 loop spans 14 amino acids. Trimming removed 3 bases from V and 0 bases from J, with 8 bases in between. Germline V gene data show CDR1 as SEHNR and CDR2 as FQNEAQ (reference sequence). CDR3 in DNA: TGTGCCAGCAGCTTTGAGGACTACCAAGAGACCCAGTACTTC. This gives the protein CASSFEDYQETQYF.

There are a few counts of this clonotype. This sequence joins TRBV18 and TRBJ1-3, with D possibly TRBD1 on 5 matching bases. V lost 2 bases to trimming and J lost 9 bases, with 20 bases between them. This CDR3 is 16 amino acids long. In germline, CDR1 is KGHSH, CDR2 LQKENI. This CDR3 reads CASSPTQGRAEGTIYF. CDR3 sequence (DNA): TGTGCCAGCTCACCAACCCAGGGCAGAGCTGAAGGCACCATATATTTT.

V is TRBV5-1 and J is TRBJ2-1; 8 bases match TRBD2. V shed 0 bases and J 3 bases; nucleotides not matched to a gene: 8. In germline, CDR1 is SGHRS, CDR2 YFSETQ. The CDR3 length is 17 residues. CDR3 protein: CASSLASASGGYNEQFF. Written as DNA, the CDR3 is TGCGCCAGCAGCTTGGCCTCGGCAAGCGGGGGCTACAATGAGCAGTTCTTC.

The table lists this clonotype with a few counts. This chain joins TRBV27 and TRBJ1-1; 8 bases are shared with TRBD1. Germline V gene sequence: CDR1 MNHEY, CDR2 SMNVEV (reference sequence). The junction had 5 bases not matched to a gene; V was cut back by 5 bases and J by 3 bases. The CDR3 consists of 14 residues. In nucleotides, the CDR3 is TGTGCCAGCAGTCTCAGGGGGCGCCACACTGAAGCTTTCTTT. Its translation is CASSLRGRHTEAFF.

This clonotype showed up just a few times. The chain is built from TRBV7-2 and TRBJ2-7, with D possibly called TRBD1 or TRBD2 (6 bases each). The germline gives CDR1 SGHTA, CDR2 FQGNSA. The length of the CDR3 is 15 residues. V lost 1 base and J 0 bases, leaving 10 bases between the germline ends. The CDR3: CASSLDGGGSYEQYF. The CDR3 nucleotides are TGTGCCAGCAGCTTAGACGGGGGCGGCTCCTACGAGCAGTACTTC.

This clonotype was detected only a few times. J is TRBJ1-2 and V is TRBV19; 7 bases are shared with TRBD1. The ends lost 5 bases at V and 0 bases at J; junction bases unmatched: 6. Germline V gene sequence: CDR1 LNHDA, CDR2 SQIVND (reference sequence). CDR3 size: 15 residues. As DNA, the CDR3 is TGTGCCAGTAGTGGGCCGACAGGGCCTAACTATGGCTACACCTTC. Translating gives CASSGPTGPNYGYTF. Full variable domain (missing parts from reference TRBV19 and TRBJ1-2): DGGITQSPKYLFRKEGQNVTLSCEQNLNHDAMYWYRQDPGQGLRLIYYSQIVNDFQKGDIAEGYSVSREKKESFPLTVTSAQKNPTAFYLCASSGPTGPNYGYTFGSGTRLTVV.

This sequence joins TRBV2 and TRBJ1-6; D remains ambiguous. This CDR3 is 13 amino acids long. Germline CDR1 reads SNHLY; CDR2 reads FYNNEI. The germline V and J ends were trimmed by 8 bases and 10 bases, with 15 bases remaining between them. CDR3 bases: TGTGCCAGCCTTGTCATGGGTCAATCACCCCTCCACTTT. It codes for CASLVMGQSPLHF.

This sequence joins TRBV9 and TRBJ1-2; D gene ambiguous. Germline V gene sequence: CDR1 SGDLS, CDR2 YYNGEE. V shed 0 bases and J shed 6 bases, with 12 bases lying between them. CDR3 length: 14 residues. The DNA of the CDR3 is TGTGCCAGCAGCGTAGTAGAAGCCTCGGATGGCTACACCTTC. Translated, it gives CASSVVEASDGYTF.

Worth noting for this clonotype: A junction boundary mismatches the germline segment, possibly from a read error. This sequence joins TRBV14 and TRBJ1-2; D call uncertain. There are 13 residues in the CDR3. From germline, CDR1 is SGHDN and CDR2 FVKESK. The CDR3 DNA reads TGTGCCAGCACCCAAAATCTCGGGGATTCCTACACCTTC. This encodes CASTQNLGDSYTF.

This chain uses TRBV20-1 with TRBJ1-4; no reliable D call. The ends were cut back, 2 bases at V and 2 bases at J, with 6 bases in the middle. The length of the CDR3 is 13 residues. Germline assignment: CDR1 DFQATT and CDR2 SNEGSKA (reference sequence). CDR3 DNA: TGCAGTGCTAGACAGGCGACTAATGAAAAACTGTTTTTT. Protein: CSARQATNEKLFF.

This clonotype has a handful of counts. The rearrangement links TRBV2 to TRBJ2-3, with 9 bases that match TRBD2. This CDR3 comprises 15 residues. V was clipped by 7 bases and J by 2 bases; unmatched bases: 7. CDR1 SNHLY and CDR2 FYNNEI come from the germline V gene. In DNA form, the CDR3 reads TGTGCCAGCATTCCCCCTAGCGGGGACACAGATACGCAGTATTTT. Its translation is CASIPPSGDTDTQYF.

In this sample, this clonotype turned up a few times. The rearrangement uses TRBV29-1 and TRBJ2-2, with a weak D call TRBD2 (5 bases). Germline V gives CDR1 SQVTM, CDR2 ANQGSEA. The CDR3 covers 13 residues. Deletions cut 6 bases from V and 6 bases from J, with 14 bases between. The chain's CDR3 is CSVGWTGSGELFF. In DNA form, the CDR3 reads TGCAGCGTAGGATGGACGGGGTCCGGGGAGCTGTTTTTT.